The 8 T cell receptor beta chains given below trace back to one sample, sequenced in a study of blood T cell dynamics during melanoma immunotherapy. Here immunoSEQ multiplex PCR was the method, and the copy in TCRdb shows in-frame clones only, minus some. This sample has around 6,200 clones, with roughly 78% found just once. Time point noted: week 3, after first cycle of checkpoint inhibitor. The sequenced sample was blood, obtained from a patient treated with checkpoint blockade. All receptors derive from a human donor with melanoma.

The rearrangement joins TRBV5-5 to TRBJ2-5; TRBD1 is a possible D gene (5 bases). Germline CDR1 SGHKS, CDR2 YYEKEE (reference sequence). Trimming took 0 bases from V and 2 from J, leaving 5 bases between them. The CDR3 contains 13 residues. This CDR3 reads CASSLGQQETQYF. The CDR3 DNA is TGTGCCAGCAGCTTGGGACAGCAAGAGACCCAGTACTTC.

The V call is TRBV11-1, the J call TRBJ2-1; 9 positions match TRBD2. Germline assignment: CDR1 SGHAT and CDR2 FQDESV (reference sequence). Trimming removed 5 bases from V and 7 bases from J; junction bases left unmatched: 12. CDR3 size: 16 residues. The CDR3 sequence is CASSPRSSGSPNEQFF. The CDR3 DNA sequence: TGTGCCAGCAGCCCTCGGAGTAGCGGGAGTCCGAATGAGCAGTTCTTC.

The V gene is TRBV14, the J gene TRBJ1-4; no definite D call. V was shortened by 1 base and J by 1 base, with 7 bases between the two germline ends. Germline V gene data show CDR1 as SGHDN and CDR2 as FVKESK. This CDR3 contains 15 residues. CDR3 sequence (DNA): TGTGCCAGCAGCCAAGGTGTGGTAACTAATGAAAAACTGTTTTTT. Translating gives CASSQGVVTNEKLFF.

The chain combines TRBV2 with TRBJ2-1; possible D gene TRBD1, 6 bases. Trimming shortened V by 5 bases and J by 7 bases, and 9 bases separated the two germline ends. This CDR3 has 12 amino acids. The germline CDR1 and CDR2 sequences are SNHLY and FYNNEI. The CDR3 region is CASSSQGNEQFF. DNA for the CDR3: TGTGCCAGCAGTTCACAGGGAAATGAGCAGTTCTTC.

The chain employs TRBV7-9 and TRBJ2-1, with TRBD1 identical over 10 bases. The V and J ends lost 5 bases and 12 bases, in that order; junction bases with no gene match: 4. The CDR3 is 12 residues long. The germline CDR1 and CDR2 sequences are SEHNR and FQNEAQ (reference sequence). The CDR3 DNA sequence: TGTGCCAGCAGCCCCTGGACAGGGGGGCAGTTCTTC. Translation: CASSPWTGGQFF. Filled out from reference TRBV7-9 and TRBJ2-1, the complete variable domain reads DTGVSQNPRHKITKRGQNVTFRCDPISEHNRLYWYRQTLGQGPEFLTYFQNEAQLEKSRLLSDRFSAERPKGSFSTLEIQRTEQGDSAMYLCASSPWTGGQFFGPGTRLTVL.

The genes are TRBV6-4 and TRBJ2-5; TRBD1 aligns across 7 bases. The CDR3 spans 13 residues. CDR1 MRHNA and CDR2 SNTAGT come from the germline V gene. The junction had 9 bases not matched to a gene; V was cut back by 9 bases and J by 5 bases. The CDR3 loop is CARRPGGRETQYF. CDR3 DNA sequence: TGTGCCAGACGGCCAGGGGGACGGGAGACCCAGTACTTC.

CDR3 residues: CAWGVYNEQFF. CDR3 bases: TGTGCCTGGGGAGTCTACAATGAGCAGTTCTTC. This sequence joins TRBV30 and TRBJ2-1; D is undetermined. Trimming took off 5 bases at V and 3 bases at J, with 5 bases between the two ends. The CDR3 is made up of 11 amino acids. The germline CDR1 and CDR2 sequences are GTSNPN and SVGIG (reference sequence).

The genes are TRBV7-2 and TRBJ2-7; 15 bases are a match to TRBD2. This CDR3 is 16 amino acids long. J gave up 7 bases and V 5 bases, and 9 bases lay outside the gene matches. The germline gives CDR1 SGHTA, CDR2 FQGNSA. DNA for the CDR3: TGTGCCAGCAGCCCGGGGGGACTAGCGGGAGGTCGGGAGCAGTACTTC. It is translated as CASSPGGLAGGREQYF.